A selection of T cell receptor beta chains follows, all from one sample in a study of CD8 T cells in ankylosing spondylitis. Via MiXCR, TCRdb re-called the 5' RACE reads, giving one row per CDR3 protein. The sample lists about 840,000 distinct CDR3 sequences, about an eighth occurring once. Sequenced sample: blood, either unsorted or a sorted T cell fraction (not recorded which). Every receptor here comes from a male donor with ankylosing spondylitis. Both conserved end residues are part of each CDR3. Fields, in order: J gene, V gene, clone size, CDR3 protein. Where a row states a size, it is once, few, many or the class of an expanded clone; other rows omit it.

TRBJ1-1 TRBV7-9 . CASSLGGQGNAEAFF
TRBJ1-1 TRBV5-1 . CASSLGQGFEAFF
TRBJ1-2 TRBV19 few CASSIDLFYGYTF
TRBJ1-1 TRBV11-1 few CASSLVTYTEAFF
TRBJ2-2 TRBV20-1 few CSAAGVLSVFTGELFF
TRBJ2-3 TRBV4-3 . CASSQEVGDRSTDTQYF
TRBJ1-5 TRBV6-1 few CASSESDLRQPQHF
TRBJ2-7 TRBV7-2 few CASSSTRRGGGVGEQYF
TRBJ2-3 TRBV5-5 . CASSLEWYSTDTQYF
TRBJ2-1 TRBV10-3 many CAISLGQSDEQFF
TRBJ1-5 TRBV5-1 many CASSAQGLHQPQHF
TRBJ2-5 TRBV19 few CASSVGQGAKTQYF
TRBJ2-1 TRBV29-1 many CSVRKTGGIREGTNEQFF
TRBJ1-2 TRBV7-2 few CASSLSTGWRGYTF
TRBJ1-5 TRBV5-1 . CASSAAGSDNQPQHF
TRBJ2-7 TRBV6-1 . CASRLTGLGGYEQYF
TRBJ2-7 TRBV12-3/TRBV12-4 . CASTLVSGYEQYF
TRBJ2-2 TRBV20-1 few CSAAWANTGELFF
TRBJ1-5 TRBV27 . CASSDLDLGDQPQHF
TRBJ2-7 TRBV6-5 few CASSYIGLGGEQYF